This T cell receptor beta chain was observed in a study of blood T cell repertoires in COVID-19. Study background: Nucleic acid was either cDNA or gDNA, and it came from T cells, B-cell-depleted T cells, or PBMCs.

Trimming took off 7 bases at V and 4 bases at J, with 11 bases between the two ends. The V gene's germline CDR1 is LNHDA and CDR2 SQIVND (reference sequence). CDR3 length equals 13 residues. Participants came from some 26 US areas, aged roughly 18 to 95 years. The method was immunoSEQ multiplex PCR; TCRdb's version includes in-frame clones alone and lacks a portion of them. The table lists 200,000 to 300,000 clones, roughly 91% of them singletons. The clonotype originates from a woman in her 30s with acute COVID-19. The chain uses TRBV19 and TRBJ1-5; D possibly corresponds to TRBD1 (6 bases). Sequenced sample: PBMCs or T cells enriched from blood (not recorded which). The CDR3 DNA follows: TGTGCCAGTACCAGGGGCGAAAATCAGCCCCAGCATTTT. This sequence encodes CASTRGENQPQHF.